The present entry profiles one T cell receptor beta chain with its context. This sample is part of a study of T cell responses to AZD1222 COVID-19 vaccine. Repertoires were generated with immunoSEQ multiplex PCR, while TCRdb's copy carries only in-frame clones and drops some. Here the sample spans 150,000 or so clones, over 80% being singletons. J lost 3 bases, V lost 10 bases, and 7 bases had no gene match. Germline CDR1 and CDR2: MNHEY and SVGAGI. This CDR3 has 13 residues. The V and J genes are TRBV6-5 and TRBJ2-7; 9 bases fit TRBD2. Source: peripheral blood, taken 28 days after the second AZD1222 dose. The receptor was derived from an adult who received the AZD1222 COVID-19 vaccine. The CDR3 sequence: CATSLAGHYEQYF. Written as DNA, the CDR3 is TGTGCCACCTCGCTAGCGGGGCACTACGAGCAGTACTTC.